This T cell receptor beta chain stems from a study of OX40 agonist ivuxolimab in advanced cancers. Whole-study context: Males comprised 75% to 90% of the group, whose mean age was approximately 62 years (range roughly 20 to 85).

Systemic immunosuppression or autoimmune disease history was grounds to exclude patients. On cycle 4 day 1 and cycle 7 day 1, as well as at baseline, blood was sampled. Findings and caveats of the study: Circulating CD4+ and CD8+ T cells showed clonal expansion by week 6 at 0.1 to 3.0 mg/kg.

Sequencing was performed with immunoSEQ multiplex PCR; in TCRdb, only in-frame clones are kept and a portion is missing. The sample lists under 100,000 clones; approximately 91% were seen once. Worth noting for this clone: The antigen is unknown.

The CDR3 loop spans 17 amino acids. V was clipped by 3 bases and J by 4 bases, with 21 bases between them. Germline assignment: CDR1 LNHDA and CDR2 SQIVND (reference sequence). This clonotype was obtained from an adult with an advanced solid tumor such as melanoma, head and neck, liver or kidney cancer. The sample consisted of CD4+ or CD8+ T cells sorted from blood, taken in a trial of the OX40 agonist ivuxolimab. This chain uses TRBV19 with TRBJ1-2; D unresolved. Here the CDR3 DNA reads TGTGCCAGTAGTATCTACAACAGACCTTCCTTTGGCTATGGCTACACCTTC. Translating it yields CASSIYNRPSFGYGYTF.